The sequence of this TCR beta chain was determined in a study of cytomegalovirus exposure and HLA in healthy donors. Study-level results: Association of a missense DCLRE1C variant with TCR beta V- and J-gene trimming was reported in a later analysis.

Amplification used 60 Vbeta primers and 13 Jbeta primers. Sequencing was performed with immunoSEQ multiplex PCR; in TCRdb, only in-frame clones are kept and a portion is missing. The repertoire has about 120,000 clones, 77% of them found once; the top ten carry less than 6%. Comments on this clone: The antigen is not known.

Specimen: PBMCs. The TCR comes from a man aged 18 to 29 in good health and CMV-seropositive.

The CDR3 is CASSLDRGEQYF. The CDR3, as DNA: TGCGCCAGCAGCTTGGACAGGGGCGAGCAGTACTTC. This chain connects TRBV5-1 to TRBJ2-7, with 7 bases aligning to TRBD1. Germline CDR1 and CDR2: SGHRS and YFSETQ. After removal of 0 bases from V and 6 bases from J, the junction contained 0 bases not matched to a gene. The CDR3 spans 12 residues.